This TCR beta chain originates from a study of vaccination and CD4 T cells after COVID-19. Background on the study: In the convalescent group, nasal swab PCR was SARS-CoV-2 positive; nine cases were mild and one severe. Collection of post-COVID samples occurred a median 101 days after diagnosis, spanning a range of 35 to 161. Regarding the study as a whole: It was observed that, in convalescent patients, a median around 90% of reactive clones arose only post-vaccination.

CDR1 SEHNR and CDR2 FQNEAQ come from the germline V gene (reference sequence). J was trimmed by 6 bases and V by 6 bases; bases with no gene match: 4. The CDR3 length is 13 residues. This clonotype was counted a few times. What it binds is unknown. Cultured CD4+ T-cell DNA underwent Oncomine TCR Beta short-read sequencing. TCRdb passed the PCR reads through MiXCR, listing each CDR3 protein once. The sample yields some 15,000 distinct CDR3 sequences, 50% seen once. This sample's treatment: approximately 9-day PBMC culture with coronavirus spike peptide pools or control peptides (ViraFEST assay). Per-well cultures of 1.8 million or so PBMCs received 8 to 10 IU/ml IL-2 and 9 to 10 ug/ml peptide pools.

V usage is TRBV7-9 and J usage is TRBJ2-7; TRBD1 matches at 11 bases. The receptor comes from a human donor who had recovered from COVID-19. Sequenced material: CD4+ T cells from blood, cultured in vitro. Here the CDR3 reads CASRAGTGGEQYF. As DNA, the CDR3 is TGTGCCAGCAGGGCCGGGACAGGGGGCGAGCAGTACTTC.